This TCR beta chain was identified during a study of blood T cell repertoires in COVID-19. At the level of the study: Samples came from the United States, Italy and Spain, spanning acute and convalescent COVID-19. The cDNA or gDNA used as material had been derived from T cells, B-cell-depleted T cells, or PBMCs.

The V gene's germline CDR1 is SGHTA and CDR2 FQGNSA. V lost 5 bases, J lost 5 bases, and 15 bases lay in between. The CDR3 is made up of 14 amino acids. Original analysis: Quantification of nucleated cells was approximated via reference gene primer amplification. Assay used: immunoSEQ multiplex PCR; TCRdb lists only in-frame clones, some missing. Clone size and V and J calls were adopted from that table, with D and trimming inferred from the DNA. The table has 80,000 to 100,000 clones, about 86% seen once. The sequence derives from a woman in her sixties in a cohort sampled during active or convalescent COVID-19. The sequencing sample was made of peripheral blood. The chain uses TRBV7-2 and TRBJ1-2; possible D gene TRBD1, 6 bases. The chain's CDR3 is CASSPGGGQYGYTF. As DNA, the CDR3 is TGTGCCAGCAGCCCCGGGGGGGGGCAGTATGGCTACACCTTC. Based on the CDR3 plus reference TRBV7-2 and TRBJ1-2, the full variable domain is GAGVSQSPSNKVTEKGKDVELRCDPISGHTALYWYRQSLGQGLEFLIYFQGNSAPDKSGLPSDRFSAERTGGSVSTLTIQRTQQEDSAVYLCASSPGGGQYGYTFGSGTRLTVV.